Below are 21 T cell receptor beta chains sequenced from a single sample in a study of cytomegalovirus exposure and HLA in healthy donors. Vbeta (60) and Jbeta (13) primers were used in the PCR. Profiling relied on immunoSEQ multiplex PCR, and the TCRdb table lists in-frame clones only, not all of them. The table lists around 150,000 clones, around a tenth of them singletons. Source material: PBMCs. These receptors were taken from a male donor in good health and CMV-seronegative.

The rearrangement joins TRBV30 to TRBJ1-5; a weak D match, TRBD1 (6 bases). Germline V lookup: CDR1 GTSNPN, CDR2 SVGIG (reference sequence). This CDR3 is built from 13 residues. Trimming left V 0 bases short and J 7 bases short, with 10 bases between. The CDR3 DNA reads TGTGCCTGGAGTGTACAGGGATACCAGCCCCAGCATTTT. Residues: CAWSVQGYQPQHF.

The chain couples TRBV5-4 to TRBJ2-3, with TRBD1 matching over 8 bases. Per the germline V gene, CDR1 is SGHNT and CDR2 is YYREEE (reference sequence). CDR3 length: 14 residues. V lost 4 bases to trimming and J lost 5 bases; unmatched junction nucleotides: 6. This CDR3 reads CASSIGQGKDTQYF. The CDR3 nucleotides read TGTGCCAGCAGCATAGGACAGGGAAAAGATACGCAGTATTTT.

Worth noting for this clone: One junction end disagrees with the germline gene, perhaps due to a read error. This sample also contains other DNA sequences that code for the same CDR3. The chain carries TRBV16 and TRBJ1-2; 7 bases agree with TRBD1. The germline V gene has CDR1 KGHSY and CDR2 FQNENV. The CDR3 length is 15 residues. CDR3 loop: CASSQSRTGRYGYTF. In DNA form, the CDR3 reads TGTGCTAGCAGCCAATCGAGGACAGGCCGGTATGGCTACACCTTC.

V usage is TRBV28 and J usage is TRBJ1-5; D not certain. The germline V gene encodes CDR1 MDHEN and CDR2 SYDVKM. The CDR3 sequence is 16 residues long. The germline V and J ends were trimmed by 4 bases and 0 bases, with 13 bases remaining between them. The CDR3 reads CASSSWRANSNQPQHF. The CDR3 DNA sequence: TGTGCCAGCAGTTCGTGGCGGGCGAATAGCAATCAGCCCCAGCATTTT.

This chain joins TRBV18 and TRBJ1-3; TRBD1 matches 9 bases. The V and J ends lost 3 bases and 1 base, in that order; junction bases with no gene match: 1. The CDR3 spans 15 residues. Germline CDR1 and CDR2: KGHSH and LQKENI. CDR3 sequence: CASSPGQGSGNTIYF. CDR3 nucleotide sequence: TGTGCCAGCTCACCGGGACAGGGATCTGGAAACACCATATATTTT.

This clone showed up just a few times. The chain is built from TRBV9 and TRBJ2-7; 8 bases agree with TRBD2. Trimming took 0 bases from V and 7 from J; bases not matched to a gene: 3. Germline lookup yields CDR1 SGDLS and CDR2 YYNGEE. This CDR3 has 13 amino acids. The CDR3 sequence: CASSVGPSGEQYF. For the CDR3, the DNA is TGTGCCAGCAGCGTAGGGCCTAGCGGGGAGCAGTACTTC.

This chain uses TRBV30 with TRBJ1-1, with D perhaps TRBD1 (5 bases). Between the trimmed V and J ends, which lost 4 bases and 3 bases, there was a span of 12 bases. CDR3 length: 13 residues. The V gene's germline CDR1 is GTSNPN and CDR2 SVGIG (reference sequence). The DNA for the CDR3 is TGTGCCTGGAATCTCGGGGGGGACACTGAAGCTTTCTTT. It encodes CAWNLGGDTEAFF.

This chain connects TRBV6-1 to TRBJ1-2, with 8 bases that match TRBD1. Trimming took 5 bases from V and 5 from J; bases not matched to a gene: 4. The CDR3 runs to 13 residues. CDR1 is MNHNS, CDR2 SASEGT, per germline. The DNA for the CDR3 is TGTGCCAGCAGTCTGACAGGGGAATATGGCTACACCTTC. Amino acid sequence: CASSLTGEYGYTF.

Only a few counts were recorded for this clone. The chain carries TRBV7-9 and TRBJ2-1, with a tentative D call TRBD2 (6 bases). The CDR3 covers 12 residues. Germline values: CDR1 SEHNR, CDR2 FQNEAQ (reference sequence). V lost 6 bases and J 6 bases, leaving 9 bases between the germline ends. The CDR3 DNA reads as TGTGCCAGCAGTTATAGCGGCAATGAGCAGTTCTTC. This codes for CASSYSGNEQFF.

CDR3 coding DNA: TGTGCCAGCAGCTCTCGGACCGGGGGGAGCACTGAAGCTTTCTTT. Encoded protein: CASSSRTGGSTEAFF. The chain recombines TRBV4-2 with TRBJ1-1; a weak D match, TRBD1 (5 bases). V lost 5 bases and J lost 4, with 17 bases in between. In germline, CDR1 is LGHNA, CDR2 YNFKEQ. The CDR3 runs 15 residues.

This clone was seen a few times. The genes are TRBV6-6 and TRBJ1-2; a weak D match, TRBD1 (6 bases). V lost 0 bases, J lost 4 bases, and 12 bases lay in between. Germline CDR1 MNHNY, CDR2 SVGAGI (reference sequence). The CDR3 totals 15 residues. The CDR3 spells CASSYSGGEGYGYTF. The DNA for the CDR3 is TGTGCCAGCAGTTACTCTGGGGGCGAGGGCTATGGCTACACCTTC.

The chain recombines TRBV28 with TRBJ1-1; 10 nucleotides line up with TRBD1. Trimming cost V 6 bases and J 5 bases; bases outside gene matches: 9. The CDR3 sequence is 15 residues long. Looked up from germline, CDR1 is MDHEN and CDR2 is SYDVKM. The CDR3 loop reads CASRLTGGAWTEAFF. The CDR3 region has the DNA TGTGCCAGCAGGCTGACAGGGGGCGCGTGGACTGAAGCTTTCTTT. Drawing the rest from reference TRBV28 and TRBJ1-1, the complete variable domain is DVKVTQSSRYLVKRTGEKVFLECVQDMDHENMFWYRQDPGLGLRLIYFSYDVKMKEKGDIPEGYSVSREKKERFSLILESASTNQTSMYLCASRLTGGAWTEAFFGQGTRLTVV.

This clone was recorded a few times. V gene TRBV2 combines with J gene TRBJ2-2, with 13 nucleotides matching TRBD2. CDR3 size: 15 residues. The V and J ends lost 11 bases and 5 bases, in that order; junction bases with no gene match: 8. The germline CDR1 and CDR2 sequences are SNHLY and FYNNEI. The CDR3 protein is CAATGTSGTTGELFF. CDR3 DNA sequence: TGTGCCGCTACGGGGACTAGCGGGACAACCGGGGAGCTGTTTTTT.

J is TRBJ2-5 and V is TRBV5-4, with D possibly matching TRBD2 (7 bases). V was trimmed by 8 bases and J by 3 bases, leaving 11 bases between them. In germline, CDR1 is SGHNT, CDR2 YYREEE (reference sequence). The CDR3 sequence is 12 residues long. The CDR3 protein is CASQGREETQYF. The DNA of the CDR3 is TGTGCCAGTCAGGGGAGGGAAGAGACCCAGTACTTC.

This clone was counted only a few times. The chain combines TRBV28 with TRBJ1-1, with no clear D. This CDR3 is built from 11 residues. Germline V gene lookup returns CDR1 MDHEN and CDR2 SYDVKM. Trimming stripped 7 bases from V and 8 bases from J, with 11 bases between. CDR3 DNA sequence: TGTGCCAGCAACAACCGGGTCGAAGCTTTCTTT. Translated: CASNNRVEAFF.

The table lists this clone with a few counts. This rearrangement joins TRBV10-3 to TRBJ2-1; 7 bases are shared with TRBD2. With 4 bases clipped from V and 0 bases from J, the junction kept 9 bases outside the gene matches. CDR1 is ENHRY, CDR2 SYGVKD, per germline. The length of the CDR3 is 17 residues. CDR3 sequence reads: CAISVGLAVSSYNEQFF. CDR3 nucleotide sequence: TGTGCCATCAGTGTGGGGCTAGCGGTTAGCTCCTACAATGAGCAGTTCTTC.

The chain carries TRBV7-9 and TRBJ1-1, with D maybe TRBD1 (6 bases). Per germline, CDR1 SEHNR and CDR2 FQNEAQ (reference sequence). Trimming took off 1 base at V and 4 bases at J, with 13 bases between the two ends. This CDR3 is built from 15 residues. This CDR3 reads CASSLEGGGSTEAFF. Written as DNA, the CDR3 is TGTGCCAGCAGCTTAGAGGGGGGAGGGAGCACTGAAGCTTTCTTT.

This clone occurred a few times. V usage is TRBV18 and J usage is TRBJ1-2, with D perhaps TRBD1 (6 bases). Per the germline V gene, CDR1 is KGHSH and CDR2 is LQKENI. CDR3 size: 14 residues. The V gene lost 3 bases and the J gene lost 3 bases, with 11 bases spanning the gap. As DNA, the CDR3 is TGTGCCAGCTCACCGAGGGGGTACGACTATGGCTACACCTTC. This translates into CASSPRGYDYGYTF.

V gene TRBV2 combines with J gene TRBJ2-5, with D perhaps TRBD1 (6 bases). The germline V and J ends were trimmed by 6 bases and 2 bases, with 16 bases remaining between them. Germline V gene data show CDR1 as SNHLY and CDR2 as FYNNEI. The CDR3 has 15 residues. CDR3 region: CASRQTGSGQETQYF. DNA for the CDR3: TGTGCCAGCAGACAAACAGGGTCGGGTCAAGAGACCCAGTACTTC. The full variable domain, rest sourced from reference TRBV2 and TRBJ2-5, is EPEVTQTPSHQVTQMGQEVILRCVPISNHLYFYWYRQILGQKVEFLVSFYNNEISEKSEIFDDQFSVERPDGSNFTLKIRSTKLEDSAMYFCASRQTGSGQETQYFGPGTRLLVL.

This clone showed up just a few times. The chain joins TRBV4-2 to TRBJ2-3, with D possibly being TRBD2 (6 bases). Germline V CDR1 and CDR2: LGHNA, YNFKEQ. V gave up 1 base and J gave up 1 base, with 12 bases separating them. There are 16 residues in the CDR3. The CDR3 sequence is CASSQGGGAGTDTQYF. The CDR3 bases are TGTGCCAGCAGCCAAGGAGGCGGGGCCGGCACAGATACGCAGTATTTT.

This clone was seen only a few times. This rearrangement joins TRBV14 to TRBJ1-1; D perhaps matches TRBD1 (5 bases). CDR3 size: 16 residues. Trimming cost V 3 bases and J 0 bases, with 14 bases left between them. CDR1 and CDR2 from the germline V gene are SGHDN and FVKESK. CDR3 sequence: CASSQYAGLVNTEAFF. The CDR3 DNA follows: TGTGCCAGCAGCCAGTACGCGGGACTCGTGAACACTGAAGCTTTCTTT.